This TCR beta chain originates from a study of blood T cell repertoires in COVID-19. Overall study context: Sample material is recorded as cDNA or gDNA derived from T cells, B-cell-depleted T cells, or PBMCs.

The authors' processing: Researchers report that nucleated cell counts were estimated from reference gene primer amplification. Measured with immunoSEQ multiplex PCR; TCRdb has only the in-frame clones, and not every one. The D gene and trimming were derived from the DNA, and the V and J assignments and clone size from that table. The sample carries more than 300,000 clones, 88% recorded once. The CDR3 is made up of 15 amino acids. Germline values: CDR1 SGDLS, CDR2 YYNGEE. V lost 4 bases and J 7 bases, leaving 15 bases between the germline ends. The chain uses TRBV9 and TRBJ1-6; D may be TRBD1 (5 bases). This TCR was recovered from a woman aged 18-29 years who had recovered from COVID-19. The sequenced sample consisted of PBMCs or T cells enriched from blood (not recorded which). The CDR3 region is CASSSRGWANSPLHF. The CDR3 bases are TGTGCCAGCAGCTCACGGGGGTGGGCCAATTCACCCCTCCACTTT.